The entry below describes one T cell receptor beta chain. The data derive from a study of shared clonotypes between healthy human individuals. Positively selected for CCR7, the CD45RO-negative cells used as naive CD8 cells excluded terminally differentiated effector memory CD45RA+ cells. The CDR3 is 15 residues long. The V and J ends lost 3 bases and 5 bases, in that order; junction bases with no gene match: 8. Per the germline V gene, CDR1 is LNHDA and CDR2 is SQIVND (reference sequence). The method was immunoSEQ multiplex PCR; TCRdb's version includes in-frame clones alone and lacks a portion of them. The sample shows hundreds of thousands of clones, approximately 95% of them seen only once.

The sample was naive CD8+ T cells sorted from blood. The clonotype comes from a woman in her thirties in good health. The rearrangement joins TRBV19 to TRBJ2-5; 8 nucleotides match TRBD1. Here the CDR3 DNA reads TGTGCCAGTAGTATGGACAGGGAAGGGGGGGAGACCCAGTACTTC. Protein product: CASSMDREGGETQYF.